This TCR beta chain was identified in a study of blood T cell repertoires in COVID-19. Across the whole study: Material from acute and convalescent COVID-19 was sourced from the United States, Italy and Spain. The cDNA or gDNA used as material had been derived from T cells, B-cell-depleted T cells, or PBMCs.

In the study's own analysis: Amplification with reference gene primers provided the estimates of nucleated cell counts. Data came from immunoSEQ multiplex PCR; TCRdb stores just in-frame clones and leaves some out. The V and J calls and clone size are taken from that table; D and trimming were inferred from the DNA. The table includes roughly 410,000 clones, over 75% detected once. This clone has only a few counts. Trimming stripped 3 bases from V and 1 base from J, with 15 bases between. Germline loops: CDR1 KGHSH, CDR2 LQKENI. This CDR3 spans 16 amino acids. The chain joins TRBV18 to TRBJ1-1; the D is unclear. The source is a woman aged 40 to 50 with COVID-19, enrolled during active disease. The sample consisted of peripheral blood. The CDR3 DNA reads TGTGCCAGCTCACCTAGACTATGGGAGGAGAACACTGAAGCTTTCTTT. This translates into CASSPRLWEENTEAFF.